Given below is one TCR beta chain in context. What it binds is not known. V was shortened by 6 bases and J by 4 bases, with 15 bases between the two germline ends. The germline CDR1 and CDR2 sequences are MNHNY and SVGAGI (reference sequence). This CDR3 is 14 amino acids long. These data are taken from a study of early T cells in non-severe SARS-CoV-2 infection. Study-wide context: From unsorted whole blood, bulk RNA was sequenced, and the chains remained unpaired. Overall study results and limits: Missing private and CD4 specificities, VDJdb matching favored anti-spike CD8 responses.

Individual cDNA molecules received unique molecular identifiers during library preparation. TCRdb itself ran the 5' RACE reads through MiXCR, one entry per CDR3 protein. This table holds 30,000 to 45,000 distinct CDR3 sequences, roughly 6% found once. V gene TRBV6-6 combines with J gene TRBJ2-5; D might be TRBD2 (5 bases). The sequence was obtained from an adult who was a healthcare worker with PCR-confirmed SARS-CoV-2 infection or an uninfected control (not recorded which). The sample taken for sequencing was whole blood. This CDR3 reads CASSPRTSRETQYF. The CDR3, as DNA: TGTGCCAGCAGCCCTCGCACTAGTAGAGAGACCCAGTACTTC.